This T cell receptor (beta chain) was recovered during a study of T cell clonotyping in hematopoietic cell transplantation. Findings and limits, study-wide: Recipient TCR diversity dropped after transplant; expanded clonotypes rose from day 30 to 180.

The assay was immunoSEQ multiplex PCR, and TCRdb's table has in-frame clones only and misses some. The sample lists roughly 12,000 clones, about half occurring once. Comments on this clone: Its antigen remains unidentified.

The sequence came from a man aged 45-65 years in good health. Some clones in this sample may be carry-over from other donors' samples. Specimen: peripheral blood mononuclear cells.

The CDR3 bases are TGTGCCAGCAGTGACCTCCAGGTAGGGCAGTTCTTC. Its translation: CASSDLQVGQFF. The chain recombines TRBV25-1 with TRBJ2-1; no reliable D call. Germline CDR1 MGHDK, CDR2 SYGVNS. Trimming pared 3 bases from V and 12 bases from J, leaving 12 bases between. The CDR3 contains 12 residues.